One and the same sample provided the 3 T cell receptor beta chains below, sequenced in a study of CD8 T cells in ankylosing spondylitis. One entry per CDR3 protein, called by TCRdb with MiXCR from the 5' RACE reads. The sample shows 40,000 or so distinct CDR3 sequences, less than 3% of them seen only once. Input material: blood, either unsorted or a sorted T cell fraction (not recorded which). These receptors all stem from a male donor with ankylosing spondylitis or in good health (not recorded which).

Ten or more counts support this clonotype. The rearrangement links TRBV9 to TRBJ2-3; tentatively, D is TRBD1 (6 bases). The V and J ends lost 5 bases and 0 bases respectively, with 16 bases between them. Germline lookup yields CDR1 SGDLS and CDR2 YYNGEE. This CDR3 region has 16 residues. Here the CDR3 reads CASSATGTPSTDTQYF. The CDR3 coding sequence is TGTGCCAGCAGTGCCACCGGGACACCAAGCACAGATACGCAGTATTTT.

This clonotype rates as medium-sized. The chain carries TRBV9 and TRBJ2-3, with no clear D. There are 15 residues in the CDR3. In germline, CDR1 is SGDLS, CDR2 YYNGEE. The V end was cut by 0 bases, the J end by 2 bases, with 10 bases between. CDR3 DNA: TGTGCCAGCAGCGTAGCGGGTATATCCACAGATACGCAGTATTTT. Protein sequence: CASSVAGISTDTQYF.

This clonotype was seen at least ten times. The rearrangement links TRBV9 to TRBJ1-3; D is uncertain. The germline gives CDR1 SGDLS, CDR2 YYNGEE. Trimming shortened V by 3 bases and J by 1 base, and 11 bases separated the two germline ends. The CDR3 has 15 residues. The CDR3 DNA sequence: TGTGCCAGCAGCGAAGACGGCGTTTCTGGAAACACCATATATTTT. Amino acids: CASSEDGVSGNTIYF.